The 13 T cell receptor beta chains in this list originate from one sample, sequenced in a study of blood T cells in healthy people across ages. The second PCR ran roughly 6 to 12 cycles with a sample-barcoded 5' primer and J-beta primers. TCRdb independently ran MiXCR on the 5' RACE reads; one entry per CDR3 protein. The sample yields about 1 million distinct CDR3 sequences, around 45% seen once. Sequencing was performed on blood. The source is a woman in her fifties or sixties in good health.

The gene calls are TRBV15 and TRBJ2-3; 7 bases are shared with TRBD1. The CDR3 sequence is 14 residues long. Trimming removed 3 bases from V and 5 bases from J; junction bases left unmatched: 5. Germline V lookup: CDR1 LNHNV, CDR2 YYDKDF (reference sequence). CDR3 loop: CATSRVQGVDTQYF. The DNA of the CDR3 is TGTGCCACCAGCAGGGTTCAGGGGGTAGATACGCAGTATTTT.

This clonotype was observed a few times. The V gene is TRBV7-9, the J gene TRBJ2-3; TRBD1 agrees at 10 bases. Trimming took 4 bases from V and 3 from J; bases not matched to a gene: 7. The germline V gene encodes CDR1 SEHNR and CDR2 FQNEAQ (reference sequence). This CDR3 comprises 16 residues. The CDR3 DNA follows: TGTGCCAGCAGCTCCGGGACAGGGGAGGAGACAGATACGCAGTATTTT. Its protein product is CASSSGTGEETDTQYF.

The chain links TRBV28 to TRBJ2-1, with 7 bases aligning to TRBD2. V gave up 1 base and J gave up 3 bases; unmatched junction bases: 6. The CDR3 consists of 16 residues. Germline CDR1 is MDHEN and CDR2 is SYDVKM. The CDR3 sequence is CASSLSGASGYNEQFF. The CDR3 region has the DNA TGTGCCAGCAGTTTATCTGGGGCTAGCGGCTACAATGAGCAGTTCTTC. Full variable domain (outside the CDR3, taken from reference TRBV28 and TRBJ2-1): DVKVTQSSRYLVKRTGEKVFLECVQDMDHENMFWYRQDPGLGLRLIYFSYDVKMKEKGDIPEGYSVSREKKERFSLILESASTNQTSMYLCASSLSGASGYNEQFFGPGTRLTVL.

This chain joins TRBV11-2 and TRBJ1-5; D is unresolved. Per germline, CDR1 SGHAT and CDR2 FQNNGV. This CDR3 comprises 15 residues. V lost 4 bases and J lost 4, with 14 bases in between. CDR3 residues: CASSSQPGSNQPQHF. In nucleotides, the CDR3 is TGTGCCAGCAGCTCCCAGCCGGGCTCGAATCAGCCCCAGCATTTT.

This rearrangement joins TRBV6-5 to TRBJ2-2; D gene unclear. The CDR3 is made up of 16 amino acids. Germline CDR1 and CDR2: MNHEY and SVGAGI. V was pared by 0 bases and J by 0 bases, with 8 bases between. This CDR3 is CASSYSAGSNTGELFF. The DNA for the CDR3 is TGTGCCAGCAGTTACTCGGCCGGGTCGAACACCGGGGAGCTGTTTTTT.

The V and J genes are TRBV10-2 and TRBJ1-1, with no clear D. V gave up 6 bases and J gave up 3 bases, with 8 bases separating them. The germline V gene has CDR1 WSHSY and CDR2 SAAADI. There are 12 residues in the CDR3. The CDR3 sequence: CASRAAYTEAFF. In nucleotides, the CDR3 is TGCGCCAGCAGAGCAGCCTACACTGAAGCTTTCTTT.

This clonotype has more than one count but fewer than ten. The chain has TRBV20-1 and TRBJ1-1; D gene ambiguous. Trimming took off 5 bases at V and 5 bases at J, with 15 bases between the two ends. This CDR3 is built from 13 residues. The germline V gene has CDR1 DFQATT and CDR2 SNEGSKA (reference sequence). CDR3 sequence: CSASTAGKTEAFF. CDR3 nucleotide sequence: TGCAGTGCTTCAACAGCAGGAAAAACTGAAGCTTTCTTT.

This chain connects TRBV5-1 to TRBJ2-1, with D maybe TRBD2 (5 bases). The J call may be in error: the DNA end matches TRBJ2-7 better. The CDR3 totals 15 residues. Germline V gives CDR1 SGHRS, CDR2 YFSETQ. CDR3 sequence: CASSLGAGGSDEQYF. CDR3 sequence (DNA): TGCGCCAGCAGCTTGGGGGCCGGCGGGTCCGACGAGCAGTACTTC.

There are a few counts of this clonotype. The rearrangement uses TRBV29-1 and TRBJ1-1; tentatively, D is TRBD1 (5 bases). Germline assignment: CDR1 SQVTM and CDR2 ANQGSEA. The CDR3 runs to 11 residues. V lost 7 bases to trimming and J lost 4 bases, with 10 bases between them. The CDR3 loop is CSAQRGTEAFF. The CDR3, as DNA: TGCAGCGCCCAAAGGGGCACTGAAGCTTTCTTT.

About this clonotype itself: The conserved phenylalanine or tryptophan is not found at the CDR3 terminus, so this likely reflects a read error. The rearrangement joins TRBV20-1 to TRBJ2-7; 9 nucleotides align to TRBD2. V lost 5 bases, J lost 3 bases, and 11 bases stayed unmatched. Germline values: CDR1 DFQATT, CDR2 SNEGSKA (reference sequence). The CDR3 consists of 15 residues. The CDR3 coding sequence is TGCAGTGCTGTAAGCCCGCGCGGGAGGGTCTACGAGCAGTACTCC. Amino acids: CSAVSPRGRVYEQYS.

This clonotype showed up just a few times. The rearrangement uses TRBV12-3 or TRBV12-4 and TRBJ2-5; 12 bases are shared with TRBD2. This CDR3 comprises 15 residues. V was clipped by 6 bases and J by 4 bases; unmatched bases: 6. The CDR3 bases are TGTGCCAGCAGACTAGCGGGAGGAAGAAGAGAGACCCAGTACTTC. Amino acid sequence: CASRLAGGRRETQYF.

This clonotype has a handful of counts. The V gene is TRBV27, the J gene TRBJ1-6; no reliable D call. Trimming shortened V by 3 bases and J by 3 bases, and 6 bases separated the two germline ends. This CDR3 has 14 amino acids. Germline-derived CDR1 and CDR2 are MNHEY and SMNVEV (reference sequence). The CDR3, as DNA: TGTGCCAGCAGTTTGCAGGTCTATAATTCACCCCTCCACTTT. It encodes CASSLQVYNSPLHF.

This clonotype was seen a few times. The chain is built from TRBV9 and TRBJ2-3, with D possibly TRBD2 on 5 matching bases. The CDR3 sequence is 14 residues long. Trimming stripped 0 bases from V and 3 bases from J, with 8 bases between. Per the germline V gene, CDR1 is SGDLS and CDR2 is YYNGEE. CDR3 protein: CASSVVPGTDTQYF. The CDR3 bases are TGTGCCAGCAGCGTAGTTCCGGGAACAGATACGCAGTATTTT.